This T cell receptor beta chain stems from a study of T-cell reconstitution after alpha-beta-depleted transplantation in children. The CDR3 is made up of 16 amino acids. The trim removed 3 bases at V and 8 bases at J, leaving 13 bases unmatched. Broader study findings: Most T-cell counts and diversity one year after the transplant came from T cells that were newly produced. Several hundred rapidly expanded clones from non-depleted graft cells reportedly supplied alpha-beta T cells about two months post-transplant. High day-60 TCRbeta diversity in some patients came from surviving recipient T cells and thymic progenitors.

Construction of the TCRbeta library involved unique molecular identifiers. TCRdb itself ran the PCR reads through MiXCR, one entry per CDR3 protein. The repertoire holds 250,000 to 400,000 distinct CDR3 sequences, with 23% as singletons. Regarding this clonotype: Its target is unknown.

This sequence joins TRBV12-3 or TRBV12-4 and TRBJ2-1, with 7 bases lining up with TRBD2. The receptor was isolated from a male patient under 18 who had a stem cell transplant for acute lymphoblastic leukemia, so the T cells may come from the graft donor. Source: PBMCs, mostly from graft donor cells, taken 180 days after TCRalphabeta/CD19-depleted stem cell transplant. The CDR3 bases are TGTGCCAGCAGTTTGTTTGAAAAGCGGGGTGGGGATGAGCAGTTCTTC. It encodes CASSLFEKRGGDEQFF.